These T cell receptor beta chains were read from a single sample in a study of T-cell memory formation after mild COVID-19. TCRdb reprocessed the 5' RACE reads with MiXCR, giving one entry per CDR3 protein. Among some 88,000 distinct CDR3 sequences, 25% were seen once, and the ten largest hold under 55%. Sequences were obtained from PBMCs or a T cell subset sorted from them (not recorded which). The source is a man aged 18 to 35 who had mild COVID-19 (a few samples of this study predate the infection). Cell type and time point are not known. CDR3s include the opening cysteine and the closing phenylalanine or tryptophan. The D gene is left open where the match is weak. A row's size may be missing; if present it is once, few, many or a size class.

v_call	d_call	j_call	clone_size	cdr3_aa	cdr3_nt
TRBV11-2	TRBD1	TRBJ2-2	-	CASGDRGENTGELFF	TGTGCCAGCGGCGACAGGGGCGAGAACACCGGGGAGCTGTTTTTT
TRBV5-6	-	TRBJ1-2	many	CASSLVAGKGYTF	TGTGCCAGCAGCTTGGTGGCGGGAAAGGGCTACACCTTC
TRBV5-1	-	TRBJ2-5	few	CASSWSSGQETQYF	TGCGCCAGCAGCTGGTCGTCAGGACAAGAGACCCAGTACTTC
TRBV6-5	-	TRBJ2-3	-	CACAGDGYTDTQYF	TGTGCCTGCGCAGGCGATGGGTACACAGATACGCAGTATTTT
TRBV20-1	TRBD1	TRBJ1-1	few	CSARDRGTEAFF	TGCAGTGCCCGGGACAGGGGCACTGAAGCTTTCTTT
TRBV24-1	TRBD1	TRBJ2-2	-	CATSDSGQGTGELFF	TGTGCCACCAGTGATTCGGGACAGGGTACCGGGGAGCTGTTTTTT
TRBV27	-	TRBJ1-5	few	CASSYIQGSQPQHF	TGTGCCAGCAGCTACATTCAGGGATCTCAGCCCCAGCATTTT
TRBV5-1	TRBD1	TRBJ1-2	-	CASSFLTGVNYGYTF	TGCGCCAGCAGCTTTCTGACAGGGGTTAACTATGGCTACACCTTC
TRBV7-9	-	TRBJ2-7	medium-sized	CASSPGQVYEQYF	TGTGCCAGCAGCCCGGGGCAGGTCTACGAGCAGTACTTC
TRBV5-1	-	TRBJ2-1	few	CASSLEPSHNEQFF	TGCGCCAGCAGCTTGGAGCCCAGCCACAATGAGCAGTTCTTC
TRBV20-1	-	TRBJ2-5	many	CSARASGTSQETQYF	TGCAGTGCTAGGGCCTCCGGGACAAGCCAAGAGACCCAGTACTTC
TRBV9	-	TRBJ1-2	-	CASSVQPRAQDYGYTF	TGTGCCAGCAGCGTACAGCCCAGAGCCCAGGACTATGGCTACACCTTC
TRBV12-5	-	TRBJ2-5	-	CASGLVLEYQETQYF	TGTGCTAGTGGTTTGGTACTGGAGTACCAAGAGACCCAGTACTTC
TRBV4-1	-	TRBJ1-3	few	CASSQVTGSGNTIYF	TGCGCCAGCAGCCAAGTAACAGGCTCTGGAAACACCATATATTTT
TRBV6-2/TRBV6-3	-	TRBJ2-5	-	CASSYRGRETQYF	TGTGCCAGCAGTTACCGGGGCCGTGAGACCCAGTACTTC
TRBV5-1	-	TRBJ2-1	-	CASSLVRYNEQFF	TGCGCCAGCAGCTTGGTCAGATACAATGAGCAGTTCTTC
TRBV7-3	-	TRBJ1-5	-	CASSSPGAVEKEYQPQHF	TGTGCCAGCAGCTCGCCGGGGGCGGTGGAAAAAGAATATCAGCCCCAGCATTTT
TRBV4-3	-	TRBJ1-4	-	CASSQETPSTNEKLFF	TGCGCCAGCAGCCAAGAGACCCCCTCAACTAATGAAAAACTGTTTTTT
TRBV19	-	TRBJ1-1	-	CASSSPTGRRVTEAFF	TGTGCCAGTAGTTCGCCGACAGGCCGGCGGGTCACTGAAGCTTTCTTT
TRBV7-8	TRBD1	TRBJ2-5	-	CASTLSRGQETQYF	TGTGCCAGCACCCTCAGCAGGGGGCAAGAGACCCAGTACTTC
TRBV2	-	TRBJ1-1	-	CADQGGDTEAFF	TGTGCCGACCAGGGTGGAGACACTGAAGCTTTCTTT
TRBV4-3	TRBD1	TRBJ1-2	few	CASSPLAGGYGYTF	TGCGCCAGCAGCCCCTTGGCAGGGGGCTATGGCTACACCTTC
TRBV10-3	TRBD2	TRBJ2-7	few	CAISPTSGGIYEQYF	TGTGCCATCAGTCCCACTAGCGGGGGTATCTACGAGCAGTACTTC
TRBV4-2	-	TRBJ2-3	few	CASSQLFKMTADTQYF	TGTGCCAGCAGCCAGCTATTTAAGATGACGGCAGATACGCAGTATTTT
TRBV19	-	TRBJ1-5	-	CASSPGNSNQPQHF	TGTGCCAGTAGCCCGGGCAATAGCAATCAGCCCCAGCATTTT
TRBV20-1	-	TRBJ1-1	-	CSAAGFGTEAFF	TGCAGTGCTGCAGGGTTCGGCACTGAAGCTTTCTTT
TRBV29-1	-	TRBJ1-2	-	CSVEDRSDYGYTF	TGCAGCGTTGAAGATCGTTCAGATTATGGCTACACCTTC
TRBV12-3/TRBV12-4	-	TRBJ1-5	-	CASSPYSQPQHF	TGTGCCAGCAGCCCTTATAGTCAGCCCCAGCATTTT
TRBV14	-	TRBJ2-5	-	CASSQVRETQYF	TGTGCCAGCAGCCAAGTTCGAGAGACCCAGTACTTC
TRBV11-2	-	TRBJ2-4	few	CASSLTPTLAKNIQYF	TGTGCCAGCAGCTTGACTCCGACGCTAGCCAAAAACATTCAGTACTTC
TRBV7-2	-	TRBJ1-2	-	CASSLLTDSYGYTF	TGTGCCAGCAGCTTGTTGACAGACTCCTATGGCTACACCTTC
TRBV5-1	TRBD2	TRBJ2-5	few	CASSLAERGKETQYF	TGCGCCAGCAGCTTGGCCGAGCGGGGGAAAGAGACCCAGTACTTC
TRBV6-6	-	TRBJ1-5	-	CASSPGMWVLDQPQHF	TGTGCCAGCAGCCCCGGGATGTGGGTGCTCGATCAGCCCCAGCATTTT
TRBV3-1	-	TRBJ1-6	-	CASSTLSLRRDSPLHF	TGTGCCAGCAGCACGCTTTCGTTGAGGCGAGACTCACCCCTCCACTTT
TRBV28	TRBD1	TRBJ2-1	many	CASTPRVRTGLYNEQFF	TGTGCCAGCACCCCACGTGTAAGGACAGGGCTTTACAATGAGCAGTTCTTC
TRBV6-4	TRBD1	TRBJ2-7	few	CASSFMGQGNYEQYF	TGTGCCAGCAGTTTCATGGGACAGGGTAACTACGAGCAGTACTTC
TRBV29-1	-	TRBJ1-1	-	CSVDRSTEAFF	TGCAGCGTTGATCGCAGCACTGAAGCTTTCTTT
TRBV7-9	-	TRBJ2-6	few	CASSLIGRGSGANVLTF	TGTGCCAGCAGCTTAATCGGTCGGGGGTCTGGGGCCAACGTCCTGACTTTC
TRBV7-8	-	TRBJ1-1	few	CASSLARGATEAFF	TGTGCCAGCAGCTTAGCGCGGGGGGCCACTGAAGCTTTCTTT
TRBV7-2	-	TRBJ2-1	many	CASKGPSYNEQFF	TGTGCCAGCAAGGGTCCCTCCTACAATGAGCAGTTCTTC
TRBV7-9	TRBD2	TRBJ2-1	-	CASSSALAGGRDEQFF	TGTGCCAGCAGCTCCGCCTTAGCGGGGGGTCGGGATGAGCAGTTCTTC
TRBV5-5	-	TRBJ1-1	few	CASSKPELNTEAFF	TGTGCCAGCAGCAAACCAGAACTGAACACTGAAGCTTTCTTT
TRBV6-4	TRBD2	TRBJ2-3	once	CASSGTSGGPTDTQYF	TGTGCCAGCAGTGGGACTAGCGGGGGCCCCACAGATACGCAGTATTTT
TRBV29-1	TRBD2	TRBJ2-7	-	CSALTSGEAYEQYF	TGCAGCGCCCTAACTAGCGGGGAAGCATACGAGCAGTACTTC
TRBV15	TRBD1	TRBJ2-2	-	CATSGEFFGTGDTGELFF	TGTGCCACCAGCGGGGAATTCTTCGGGACAGGGGACACCGGGGAGCTGTTTTTT
TRBV9	-	TRBJ2-5	-	CASSETGVQETQYF	TGTGCCAGCAGTGAAACCGGGGTTCAAGAGACCCAGTACTTC
TRBV29-1	TRBD1	TRBJ2-3	few	CSVDSTGLVDTQYF	TGCAGCGTTGATTCGACAGGGCTGGTTGATACGCAGTATTTT
TRBV7-3	TRBD1	TRBJ2-3	-	CASSPTGTGGDGTDTQYF	TGTGCCAGCAGCCCAACCGGGACAGGGGGAGACGGGACAGATACGCAGTATTTT
TRBV6-5	-	TRBJ1-2	few	CASSYGAGEGYGYTF	TGTGCCAGCAGTTACGGCGCGGGAGAAGGGTATGGCTACACCTTC
TRBV5-1	-	TRBJ2-3	-	CASLLGTSGDTQYF	TGCGCCAGCCTCCTTGGGACTTCGGGGGATACGCAGTATTTT
TRBV23-1	-	TRBJ1-5	-	CASSQRAYSNQPQHF	TGCGCCAGCAGTCAACGGGCCTATAGCAATCAGCCCCAGCATTTT
TRBV4-1	-	TRBJ2-7	-	CASSQGGVGEQYF	TGCGCCAGCAGCCAAGGCGGTGTCGGGGAGCAGTACTTC
TRBV5-8	TRBD2	TRBJ2-1	-	CASSSVLAGVDEQFF	TGTGCCAGCAGCTCCGTGCTAGCGGGGGTAGATGAGCAGTTCTTC
TRBV4-1	-	TRBJ2-5	-	CASSQDFGETQYF	TGCGCCAGCAGCCAGGACTTCGGAGAGACCCAGTACTTC
TRBV7-9	TRBD1	TRBJ2-1	-	CASSPDRGVYNEQFF	TGTGCCAGCAGCCCGGACAGGGGGGTTTACAATGAGCAGTTCTTC
TRBV7-9	TRBD2	TRBJ2-3	few	CASKSLAGVDTQYF	TGTGCCAGCAAGTCTCTAGCGGGGGTAGATACGCAGTATTTT